Following are 5 T cell receptor beta chains from one sample sequenced in a study of metastatic and nonmetastatic thyroid tumors. TCRdb reanalyzed the PCR reads via MiXCR. The table includes approximately 31,000 clones, around 30% detected once. No treatment of any kind had been given to any patient before thyroid surgery. The sequencing input was blood. These receptors were collected from a female donor with papillary thyroid cancer or a benign thyroid nodule (not recorded which). Some clones in this sample may be carry-over from other donors' samples.

This chain connects TRBV7-6 to TRBJ2-3; D may be TRBD1 (5 bases). Trimming took 0 bases from V and 0 from J, leaving 7 bases between them. Germline V gene sequence: CDR1 SGHVS, CDR2 FNYEAQ. This CDR3 comprises 15 residues. Here the CDR3 reads CASSLAGASTDTQYF. The CDR3 bases are TGTGCCAGCAGCTTAGCAGGGGCTAGCACAGATACGCAGTATTTT.

This clone was detected ten times or more. V and J are TRBV5-1 and TRBJ2-1; D is uncertain. Germline values: CDR1 SGHRS, CDR2 YFSETQ. Deletions cut 0 bases from V and 9 bases from J, with 13 bases between. The CDR3 consists of 14 residues. CDR3 nucleotide sequence: TGCGCCAGCAGCTTGGATGAAAGGGCGGTTGAGCAGTTCTTC. Encoded protein: CASSLDERAVEQFF.

This clone was detected a few times. The junction departs from germline at one end; a sequencing error may be responsible. V is TRBV9 and J is TRBJ1-1; D is unresolved. Germline lookup yields CDR1 SGDLS and CDR2 YYNGEE. The CDR3 consists of 12 residues. CDR3 coding DNA: TGTGCCAGCGGGGTACTGAAGACTGAAGCTGTCTTT. Residues: CASGVLKTEAVF.

This clone was detected ten times or more. This rearrangement joins TRBV3-1 to TRBJ1-1; D may be TRBD1 (5 bases). The CDR3 is 14 amino acids. The germline V and J ends were trimmed by 3 bases and 1 base, with 9 bases remaining between them. Germline V gives CDR1 LGHDT, CDR2 YNNKEL (reference sequence). CDR3 DNA: TGTGCCAGCAGCCACCCAGGGAGGAACACTGAAGCTTTCTTT. Its protein is CASSHPGRNTEAFF.

This clone showed up just once. At one of its ends the junction is not consistent with the germline gene, which may arise from a read error. The rearrangement links TRBV24-1 to TRBJ1-1; D is unresolved. Germline assignment: CDR1 KGHDR and CDR2 SFDVKD. This CDR3 comprises 13 residues. The CDR3, as DNA: TGTGCCACCAGTGATCGGCTCGGAACTGAAGATTTCTTT. Amino acids: CATSDRLGTEDFF.